This TCR beta chain was obtained from a study of blood T cell repertoires in COVID-19. Study members were between about 18 and 100 years old and lived in 24 US regions. Participant-given clinical history determined each cohort assignment. CDR1 is LGHDT, CDR2 YNNKEL, per germline (reference sequence). CDR3 size: 17 residues. Unmatched junction bases numbered 16, after V lost 5 bases and J lost 4 bases. Authors' data handling: Estimated nucleated cell counts came from reference gene primer amplification. Repertoires were generated with immunoSEQ multiplex PCR, while TCRdb's copy carries only in-frame clones and drops some. The DNA gave D and trimming, while V, J and clone size come from that table. The repertoire holds roughly 200,000 clones, with approximately 86% as singletons.

The receptor was derived from a woman between 35 and 50 years old in a cohort exposed to, infected with or recovered from COVID-19 (not recorded which). The sequenced material came from PBMCs or T cells enriched from blood (not recorded which). The chain links TRBV3-1 (or the pseudogene TRBV3-2) to TRBJ1-2; 7 nucleotides agree with TRBD1. The CDR3 here is CASSLGTVGQMAYGYTF. In DNA form, the CDR3 reads TGTGCCAGCAGCTTGGGGACAGTAGGCCAAATGGCCTATGGCTACACCTTC.